This T cell receptor beta chain is from a study of blood T cells in healthy people across ages. Study-wide results and limits: Observed TCR beta diversity per million T cells went down as age went up. This fall followed a roughly linear course with age. Any conclusive comparison of naive versus antigen-experienced cells was prevented by using unsorted PBMCs.

With a J-beta primer mix and a sample-barcoded 5' primer, a second PCR ran 7 to 11 cycles. MiXCR was run by TCRdb on the 5' RACE reads, yielding one entry per CDR3 protein. The profile shows around 750,000 distinct CDR3 sequences, about 53% of them singletons. This clonotype has just a few counts. Its cognate antigen is unknown. The ends were cut back, 7 bases at V and 9 bases at J, with 13 bases in the middle. The CDR3 is 11 amino acids. Looked up from germline, CDR1 is SQVTM and CDR2 is ANQGSEA. The sequence was obtained from a man older than 75 in good health. The gene calls are TRBV29-1 and TRBJ2-1; D is unclear. Sequencing was done on a sample of blood. The CDR3 here is CSGTPVGEQFF. The CDR3 DNA is TGCAGCGGGACCCCGGTCGGTGAGCAGTTCTTC.